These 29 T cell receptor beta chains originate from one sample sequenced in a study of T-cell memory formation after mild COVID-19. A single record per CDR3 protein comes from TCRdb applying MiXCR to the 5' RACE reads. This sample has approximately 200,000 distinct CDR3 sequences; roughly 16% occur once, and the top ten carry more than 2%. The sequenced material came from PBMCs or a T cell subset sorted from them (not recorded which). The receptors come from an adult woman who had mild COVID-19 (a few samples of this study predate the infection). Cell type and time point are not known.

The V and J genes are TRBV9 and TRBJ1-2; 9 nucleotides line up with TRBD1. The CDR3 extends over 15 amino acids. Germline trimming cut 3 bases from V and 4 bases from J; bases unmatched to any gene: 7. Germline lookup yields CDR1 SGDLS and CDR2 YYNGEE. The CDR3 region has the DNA TGTGCCAGCAGCGGAGGGACAGGGAGCCCCTATGGCTACACCTTC. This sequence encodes CASSGGTGSPYGYTF.

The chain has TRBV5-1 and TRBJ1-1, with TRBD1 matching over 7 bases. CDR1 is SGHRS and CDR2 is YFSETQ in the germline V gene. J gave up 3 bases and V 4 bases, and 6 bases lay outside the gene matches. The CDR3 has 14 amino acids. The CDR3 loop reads CASSLRDRYTEAFF. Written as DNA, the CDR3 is TGCGCCAGCAGCCTCCGGGACAGATACACTGAAGCTTTCTTT.

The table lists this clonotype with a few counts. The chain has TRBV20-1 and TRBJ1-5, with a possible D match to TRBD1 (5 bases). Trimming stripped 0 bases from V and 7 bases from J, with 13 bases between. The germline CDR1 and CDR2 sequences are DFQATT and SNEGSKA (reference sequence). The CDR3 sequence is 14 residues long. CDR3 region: CSARDIQVYQPQHF. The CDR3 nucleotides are TGCAGTGCTAGAGACATACAGGTTTACCAGCCCCAGCATTTT.

CDR3 DNA sequence: TGTGCCAGCAGGCGGTCGGACGGTCCCTACGAGCAGTACTTC. This sequence encodes CASRRSDGPYEQYF. The chain joins TRBV6-2 or TRBV6-3 to TRBJ2-7; D ambiguous. Germline loops: CDR1 MNHEY, CDR2 SVGEGT. This CDR3 comprises 14 residues. V lost 6 bases and J 2 bases, leaving 14 bases between the germline ends.

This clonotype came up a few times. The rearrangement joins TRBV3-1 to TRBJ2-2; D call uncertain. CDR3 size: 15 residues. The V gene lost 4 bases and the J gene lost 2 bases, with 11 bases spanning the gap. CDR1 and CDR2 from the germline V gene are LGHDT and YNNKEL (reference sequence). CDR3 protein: CASSLKELNTGELFF. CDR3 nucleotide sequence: TGTGCCAGCAGCCTAAAAGAACTCAACACCGGGGAGCTGTTTTTT.

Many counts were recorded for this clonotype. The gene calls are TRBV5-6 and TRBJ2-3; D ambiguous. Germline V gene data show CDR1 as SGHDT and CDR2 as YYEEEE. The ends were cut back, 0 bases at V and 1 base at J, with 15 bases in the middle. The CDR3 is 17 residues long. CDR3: CASSLAHRFTGTDTQYF. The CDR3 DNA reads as TGTGCCAGCAGCTTGGCCCACCGGTTCACCGGCACAGATACGCAGTATTTT.

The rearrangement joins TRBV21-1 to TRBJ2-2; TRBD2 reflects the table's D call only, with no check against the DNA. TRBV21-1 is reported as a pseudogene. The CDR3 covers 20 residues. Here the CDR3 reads CASNITTGTSGRPVVGELFF. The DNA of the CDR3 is TGTGCCAGCAACATTACAACTGGGACTAGCGGGAGGCCGGTTGTCGGGGAGCTGTTTTTT.

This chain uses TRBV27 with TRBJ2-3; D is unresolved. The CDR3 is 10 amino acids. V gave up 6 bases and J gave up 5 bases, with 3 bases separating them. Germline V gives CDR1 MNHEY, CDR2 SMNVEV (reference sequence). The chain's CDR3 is CASRLDTQYF. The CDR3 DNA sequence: TGTGCCAGCAGGTTAGATACGCAGTATTTT.

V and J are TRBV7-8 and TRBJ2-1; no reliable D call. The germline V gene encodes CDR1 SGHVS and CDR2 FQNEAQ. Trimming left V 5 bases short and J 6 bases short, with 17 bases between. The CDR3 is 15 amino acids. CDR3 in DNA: TGTGCCAGCAGCCCCCAGGCGGCCCTCGGCAATGAGCAGTTCTTC. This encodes CASSPQAALGNEQFF.

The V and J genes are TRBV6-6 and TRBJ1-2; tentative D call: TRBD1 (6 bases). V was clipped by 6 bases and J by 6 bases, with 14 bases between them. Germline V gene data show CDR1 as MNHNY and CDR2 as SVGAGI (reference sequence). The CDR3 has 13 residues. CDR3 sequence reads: CASRVGTSDGYTF. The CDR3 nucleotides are TGTGCCAGCAGAGTTGGGACATCTGATGGCTACACCTTC.

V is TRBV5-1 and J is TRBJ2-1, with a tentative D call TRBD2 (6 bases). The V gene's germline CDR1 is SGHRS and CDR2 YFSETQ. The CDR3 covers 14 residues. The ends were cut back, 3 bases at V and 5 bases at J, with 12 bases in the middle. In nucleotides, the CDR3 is TGCGCCAGCAGCTGGACTACCAAAAACAATGAGCAGTTCTTC. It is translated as CASSWTTKNNEQFF.

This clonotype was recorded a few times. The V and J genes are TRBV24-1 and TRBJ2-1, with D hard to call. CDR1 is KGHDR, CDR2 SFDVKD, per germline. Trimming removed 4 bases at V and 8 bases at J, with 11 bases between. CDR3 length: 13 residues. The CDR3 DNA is TGTGCCACCAGTGACTACGATGGACATGAGCAGTTCTTC. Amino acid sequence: CATSDYDGHEQFF.

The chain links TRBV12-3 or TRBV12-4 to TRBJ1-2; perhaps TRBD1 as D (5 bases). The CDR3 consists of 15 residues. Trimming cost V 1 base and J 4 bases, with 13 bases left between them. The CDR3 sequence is CASSLGQGSFYGYTF. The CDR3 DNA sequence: TGTGCCAGCAGTTTAGGGCAGGGATCCTTCTATGGCTACACCTTC.

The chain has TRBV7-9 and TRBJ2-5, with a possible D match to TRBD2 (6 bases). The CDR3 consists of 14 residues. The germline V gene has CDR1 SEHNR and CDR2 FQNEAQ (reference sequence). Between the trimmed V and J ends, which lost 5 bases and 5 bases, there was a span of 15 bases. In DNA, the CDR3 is TGTGCCAGCAGCACAAGTCAGGGAGGCGAGACCCAGTACTTC. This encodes CASSTSQGGETQYF.

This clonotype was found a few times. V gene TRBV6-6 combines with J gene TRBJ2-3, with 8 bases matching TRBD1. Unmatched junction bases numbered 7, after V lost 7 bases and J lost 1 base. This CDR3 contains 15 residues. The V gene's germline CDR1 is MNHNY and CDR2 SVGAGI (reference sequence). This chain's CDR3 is CASTPPGQGTDTQYF. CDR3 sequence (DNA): TGTGCCAGCACTCCTCCGGGACAGGGCACAGATACGCAGTATTTT.

The CDR3 is CASSQAQGDTQYF. As DNA, the CDR3 is TGCGCCAGCAGCCAGGCGCAGGGAGATACGCAGTATTTT. This chain joins TRBV4-3 and TRBJ2-3; tentative D call: TRBD1 (5 bases). The CDR3 totals 13 residues. CDR1 and CDR2 from the germline V gene are LGHNA and YSLEER. The ends were cut back, 3 bases at V and 5 bases at J, with 9 bases in the middle.

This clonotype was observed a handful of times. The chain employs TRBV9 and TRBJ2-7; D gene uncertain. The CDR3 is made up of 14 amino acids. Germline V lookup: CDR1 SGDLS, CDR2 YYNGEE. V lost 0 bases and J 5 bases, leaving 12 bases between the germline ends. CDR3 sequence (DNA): TGTGCCAGCAGCGTAGACGTTACCGGCCACGAGCAGTACTTC. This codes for CASSVDVTGHEQYF.

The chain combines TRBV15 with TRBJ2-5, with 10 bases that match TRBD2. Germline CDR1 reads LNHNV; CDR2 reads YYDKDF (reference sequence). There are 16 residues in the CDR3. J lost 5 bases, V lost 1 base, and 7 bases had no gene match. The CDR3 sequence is CATSRGAGGGRETQYF. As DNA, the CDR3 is TGTGCCACCAGCAGAGGAGCGGGAGGGGGTAGGGAGACCCAGTACTTC.

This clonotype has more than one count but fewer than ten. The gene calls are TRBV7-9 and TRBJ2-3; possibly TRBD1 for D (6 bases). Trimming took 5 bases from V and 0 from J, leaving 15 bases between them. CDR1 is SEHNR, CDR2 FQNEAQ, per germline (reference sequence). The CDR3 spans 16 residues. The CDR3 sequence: CASSPGQRASTDTQYF. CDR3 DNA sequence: TGTGCCAGCAGCCCCGGACAGCGTGCTAGCACAGATACGCAGTATTTT.

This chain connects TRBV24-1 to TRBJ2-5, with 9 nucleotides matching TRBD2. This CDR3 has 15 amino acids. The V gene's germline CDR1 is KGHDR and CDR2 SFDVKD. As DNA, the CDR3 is TGTGCTAACAGTGACCCTAGCGGGAACCAAGAGACCCAGTACTTC. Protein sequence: CANSDPSGNQETQYF.

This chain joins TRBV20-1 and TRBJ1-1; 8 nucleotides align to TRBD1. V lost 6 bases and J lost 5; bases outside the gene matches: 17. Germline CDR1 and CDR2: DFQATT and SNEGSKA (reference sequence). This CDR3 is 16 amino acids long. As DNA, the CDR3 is TGCAGTGCCTCGACAGGGGCCGCGCCGACGTCAACTGAAGCTTTCTTT. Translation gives CSASTGAAPTSTEAFF.

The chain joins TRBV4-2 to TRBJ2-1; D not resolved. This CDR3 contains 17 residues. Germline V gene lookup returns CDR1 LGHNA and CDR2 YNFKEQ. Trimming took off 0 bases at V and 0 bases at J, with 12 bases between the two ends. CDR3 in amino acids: CASSQESTRSSYNEQFF. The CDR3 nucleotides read TGTGCCAGCAGCCAAGAGTCCACGCGGAGCTCCTACAATGAGCAGTTCTTC.

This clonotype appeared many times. In DNA, the CDR3 is TGCGCCAGCACGGCCGGGCAGCAAGAGACCCAGTACTTC. Protein sequence: CASTAGQQETQYF. The V call is TRBV5-1, the J call TRBJ2-5; no reliable D call. The CDR3 is 13 amino acids. From germline, CDR1 is SGHRS and CDR2 YFSETQ. The germline V and J ends were trimmed by 6 bases and 2 bases, with 11 bases remaining between them.

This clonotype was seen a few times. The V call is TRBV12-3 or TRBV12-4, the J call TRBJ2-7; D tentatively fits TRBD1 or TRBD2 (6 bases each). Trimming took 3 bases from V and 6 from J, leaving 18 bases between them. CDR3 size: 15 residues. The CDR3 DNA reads TGTGCCAGCAGTTTGTCGGGGGCAGGGTACGGCGAGCAGTACTTC. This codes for CASSLSGAGYGEQYF.

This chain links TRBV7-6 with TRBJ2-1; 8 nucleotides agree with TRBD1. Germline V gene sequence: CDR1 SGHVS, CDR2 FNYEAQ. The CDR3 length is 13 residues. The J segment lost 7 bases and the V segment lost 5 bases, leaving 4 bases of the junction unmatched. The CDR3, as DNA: TGTGCCAGCAGCCCCAGGGGGCAGAATGAGCAGTTCTTC. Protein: CASSPRGQNEQFF.

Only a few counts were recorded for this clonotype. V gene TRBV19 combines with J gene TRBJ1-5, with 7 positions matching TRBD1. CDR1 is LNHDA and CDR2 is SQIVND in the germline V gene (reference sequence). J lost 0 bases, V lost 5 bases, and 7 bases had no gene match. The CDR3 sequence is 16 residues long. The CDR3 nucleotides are TGTGCCAGTAGTCTCGGACAGGCACATAGCAATCAGCCCCAGCATTTT. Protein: CASSLGQAHSNQPQHF.

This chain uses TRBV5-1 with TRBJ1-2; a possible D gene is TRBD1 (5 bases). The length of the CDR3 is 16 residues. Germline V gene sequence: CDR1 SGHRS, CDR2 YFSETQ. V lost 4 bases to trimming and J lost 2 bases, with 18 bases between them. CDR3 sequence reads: CASSAKSGTGNYGYTF. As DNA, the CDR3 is TGCGCCAGCAGCGCAAAGTCCGGGACGGGGAACTATGGCTACACCTTC.

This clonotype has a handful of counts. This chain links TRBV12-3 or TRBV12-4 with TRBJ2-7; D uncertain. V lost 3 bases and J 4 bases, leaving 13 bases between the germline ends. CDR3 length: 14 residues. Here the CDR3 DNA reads TGTGCCAGCAGTTTGGGCATATGGGGATACGAGCAGTACTTC. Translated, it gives CASSLGIWGYEQYF.

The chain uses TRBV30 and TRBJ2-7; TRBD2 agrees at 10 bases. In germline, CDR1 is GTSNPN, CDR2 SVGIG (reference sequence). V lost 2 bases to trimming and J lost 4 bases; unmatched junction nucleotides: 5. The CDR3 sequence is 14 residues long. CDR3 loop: CAWSTGTSVYEQYF. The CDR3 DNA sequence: TGTGCCTGGAGTACCGGGACTAGCGTTTACGAGCAGTACTTC.